The 29 T cell receptor beta chains in this list originate from one sample, sequenced in a study of OX40 agonist ivuxolimab in advanced cancers. Using immunoSEQ multiplex PCR, the repertoire was profiled, and TCRdb retains in-frame clones only, with some absent. The sample contains about 70,000 clones, roughly 89% of which appear only once. The sample in question was CD4+ or CD8+ T cells sorted from blood, obtained in a trial of the OX40 agonist ivuxolimab. All receptors derive from an adult with an advanced solid tumor such as melanoma, head and neck, liver or kidney cancer.

This chain connects TRBV6-5 to TRBJ2-2, with 8 bases lining up with TRBD2. Trimming removed 0 bases from V and 9 bases from J; junction bases left unmatched: 9. The CDR3 has 16 residues. In germline, CDR1 is MNHEY, CDR2 SVGAGI. This CDR3 is CASSYSSGGPLRELFF. DNA for the CDR3: TGTGCCAGCAGTTACTCGAGCGGGGGCCCCCTTAGGGAGCTGTTTTTT.

V gene TRBV12-5 combines with J gene TRBJ1-1; 9 bases fit TRBD1. Germline CDR1 LGHNT, CDR2 FRNRAP. The CDR3 spans 15 residues. J lost 3 bases, V lost 3 bases, and 5 bases had no gene match. The CDR3 here is CASGLATGGHTEAFF. The CDR3 DNA sequence: TGTGCTAGTGGTTTAGCGACAGGGGGGCACACTGAAGCTTTCTTT. Using reference TRBV12-5 and TRBJ1-1 for the parts outside the CDR3, the full variable domain is DARVTQTPRHKVTEMGQEVTMRCQPILGHNTVFWYRQTMMQGLELLAYFRNRAPLDDSGMPKDRFSAEMPDATLATLKIQPSEPRDSAVYFCASGLATGGHTEAFFGQGTRLTVV.

This chain links TRBV29-1 with TRBJ1-1; 7 nucleotides align to TRBD1. With V trimmed by 2 bases and J by 7 bases, 4 bases remained unmatched. There are 12 residues in the CDR3. The germline CDR1 and CDR2 sequences are SQVTM and ANQGSEA. As DNA, the CDR3 is TGCAGCGTTGAAAGACAGGGTAATGAAGCTTTCTTT. Protein: CSVERQGNEAFF. Full variable domain (remainder filled in from reference TRBV29-1 and TRBJ1-1): SAVISQKPSRDICQRGTSLTIQCQVDSQVTMMFWYRQQPGQSLTLIATANQGSEATYESGFVIDKFPISRPNLTFSTLTVSNMSPEDSSIYLCSVERQGNEAFFGQGTRLTVV.

This clone has just one count. The chain couples TRBV19 to TRBJ1-1; 7 bases align to TRBD1. There are 15 residues in the CDR3. V was clipped by 4 bases and J by 5 bases; unmatched bases: 10. Germline CDR1 reads LNHDA; CDR2 reads SQIVND (reference sequence). The CDR3 DNA reads as TGTGCCAGTAGTAGACCAGGGGGGGCGCAGACTGAAGCTTTCTTT. This translates into CASSRPGGAQTEAFF. Supplemented by reference TRBV19 and TRBJ1-1, the full variable domain reads DGGITQSPKYLFRKEGQNVTLSCEQNLNHDAMYWYRQDPGQGLRLIYYSQIVNDFQKGDIAEGYSVSREKKESFPLTVTSAQKNPTAFYLCASSRPGGAQTEAFFGQGTRLTVV.

The CDR3 nucleotides are TGTGCCAGCAGTTATGTGGGCGGGAAGACCCAGTACTTC. Protein product: CASSYVGGKTQYF. V is TRBV6-5 and J is TRBJ2-5; the D gene is possibly TRBD2 (6 bases). CDR1 is MNHEY, CDR2 SVGAGI, per germline. V was trimmed by 3 bases and J by 6 bases, leaving 11 bases between them. The CDR3 contains 13 residues.

The chain joins TRBV6-6 to TRBJ1-5; D call uncertain. The CDR3 is made up of 14 amino acids. The germline V gene encodes CDR1 MNHNY and CDR2 SVGAGI (reference sequence). Trimming removed 4 bases at V and 4 bases at J, with 11 bases between. The CDR3 region is CASSFPGENQPQHF. The DNA of the CDR3 is TGTGCCAGCAGTTTTCCCGGGGAGAATCAGCCCCAGCATTTT.

This rearrangement joins TRBV7-8 to TRBJ1-6; D unresolved. Germline CDR1 and CDR2: SGHVS and FQNEAQ. Between the trimmed V and J ends, which lost 2 bases and 8 bases, there was a span of 7 bases. This CDR3 contains 13 residues. CDR3 loop: CASSLRTDSPLHF. The CDR3, as DNA: TGTGCCAGCAGCTTAAGGACGGATTCACCCCTCCACTTT.

The V gene is TRBV7-2, the J gene TRBJ1-5, with a tentative D call TRBD1 (5 bases). Germline V lookup: CDR1 SGHTA, CDR2 FQGNSA. V lost 1 base to trimming and J lost 6 bases, with 10 bases between them. This CDR3 is 14 amino acids long. DNA of the CDR3: TGTGCCAGCAGCTTAGTTGGGACCGGTCAGCCCCAGCATTTT. This codes for CASSLVGTGQPQHF.

The CDR3 loop reads CASSSAGPPYGYTF. The CDR3 DNA follows: TGTGCCAGCTCGAGCGCAGGTCCCCCCTATGGCTACACCTTC. This chain links TRBV25-1 with TRBJ1-2; no firm D call. V dropped 8 bases and J dropped 4 bases, with 17 bases sitting between them. Germline V gives CDR1 MGHDK, CDR2 SYGVNS. This CDR3 has 14 amino acids.

The V gene is TRBV18, the J gene TRBJ2-7; D perhaps matches TRBD1 (5 bases). V lost 0 bases to trimming and J lost 2 bases, with 17 bases between them. The CDR3 has 17 amino acids. Germline CDR1 reads KGHSH; CDR2 reads LQKENI. The CDR3 bases are TGTGCCAGCTCACCACCGAAAGGTAGGGGCGCCCCCTACGAGCAGTACTTC. Amino acid sequence: CASSPPKGRGAPYEQYF.

Concerning this clone: This same CDR3 is encoded by further DNA sequences in the sample. The J gene is TRBJ2-3, the V gene TRBV19; perhaps TRBD2 as D (6 bases). The CDR3 covers 13 residues. Trimming cost V 9 bases and J 3 bases, with 13 bases left between them. Germline V CDR1 and CDR2: LNHDA, SQIVND (reference sequence). The chain's CDR3 is CASSWGETDTQYF. DNA for the CDR3: TGTGCCAGCAGTTGGGGGGAAACAGATACGCAGTATTTT.

The rearrangement links TRBV5-1 to TRBJ2-7; 9 bases match TRBD2. The V and J ends lost 5 bases and 3 bases, in that order; junction bases with no gene match: 12. From germline, CDR1 is SGHRS and CDR2 YFSETQ. The length of the CDR3 is 16 residues. The CDR3 DNA reads TGCGCCAGCAGTCCCCAAACCGGGACTAGCAACTACGAGCAGTACTTC. It is translated as CASSPQTGTSNYEQYF. Supplemented by reference TRBV5-1 and TRBJ2-7, the full variable domain reads KAGVTQTPRYLIKTRGQQVTLSCSPISGHRSVSWYQQTPGQGLQFLFEYFSETQRNKGNFPGRFSGRQFSNSRSEMNVSTLELGDSALYLCASSPQTGTSNYEQYFGPGTRLTVT.

The genes are TRBV4-1 and TRBJ1-2, with D hard to call. Trimming removed 1 base from V and 8 bases from J, with 17 bases in between. Germline V gene sequence: CDR1 MGHRA, CDR2 YSYEKL. CDR3 length equals 15 residues. CDR3 sequence (DNA): TGCGCCAGCAGCCAAGCGGACGGGCCCCAGAGGGGCTACACCTTC. Amino acids: CASSQADGPQRGYTF.

The V call is TRBV5-1, the J call TRBJ2-1; 10 bases map to TRBD2. CDR3 length equals 15 residues. V shed 2 bases and J 8 bases; nucleotides not matched to a gene: 7. From germline, CDR1 is SGHRS and CDR2 YFSETQ. The CDR3 DNA reads as TGCGCCAGCAGCTTAATAGCGGGAGGTGATCATGAGCAGTTCTTC. Its protein is CASSLIAGGDHEQFF.

The chain uses TRBV5-6 and TRBJ1-1; D ambiguous. Trimming shortened V by 2 bases and J by 1 base, and 3 bases separated the two germline ends. Germline V lookup: CDR1 SGHDT, CDR2 YYEEEE. The CDR3 is 12 amino acids. For the CDR3, the DNA is TGTGCCAGCAGCTTCGGGAACACTGAAGCTTTCTTT. As protein: CASSFGNTEAFF.

Only one count was recorded for this clone. The CDR3 sequence: CASSQGTVPSYEQYF. In DNA, the CDR3 is TGCGCCAGCAGCCAGGGGACAGTGCCCTCCTACGAGCAGTACTTC. V is TRBV5-1 and J is TRBJ2-7; TRBD1 aligns across 7 bases. V was clipped by 4 bases and J by 0 bases; unmatched bases: 7. Per germline, CDR1 SGHRS and CDR2 YFSETQ. This CDR3 region has 15 residues.

A remark on this clone: The same CDR3 is also encoded by other DNA sequences in this sample. The genes are TRBV28 and TRBJ2-7, with TRBD2 identical over 11 bases. The trim removed 5 bases at V and 1 base at J, leaving 4 bases unmatched. Per germline, CDR1 MDHEN and CDR2 SYDVKM. The CDR3 covers 15 residues. CDR3 sequence reads: CASSPGTSGSYEQYF. CDR3 coding DNA: TGTGCCAGCAGTCCCGGGACTAGCGGTTCCTACGAGCAGTACTTC.

This chain connects TRBV6-6 to TRBJ1-2; D unresolved. Trimming left V 6 bases short and J 1 base short, with 15 bases between. Germline CDR1 is MNHNY and CDR2 is SVGAGI (reference sequence). This CDR3 region has 15 residues. CDR3 in DNA: TGTGCCAGCAGGGGCCGGTCCTGGCTTAACTATGGCTACACCTTC. Its translation is CASRGRSWLNYGYTF.

The chain couples TRBV5-1 to TRBJ1-4; no clear D. Trimming cost V 1 base and J 5 bases, with 15 bases left between them. The CDR3 covers 16 residues. Per germline, CDR1 SGHRS and CDR2 YFSETQ. Written as DNA, the CDR3 is TGCGCCAGCAGCTTGTGGGATCGGGGAGGGAATGAAAAACTGTTTTTT. Protein sequence: CASSLWDRGGNEKLFF.

This clone was counted a single time. This rearrangement joins TRBV4-2 to TRBJ2-5, with D maybe TRBD1 (5 bases). CDR3 length: 14 residues. Looked up from germline, CDR1 is LGHNA and CDR2 is YNFKEQ. Trimming cost V 3 bases and J 2 bases, with 10 bases left between them. The CDR3: CASSHSDSQETQYF. CDR3 sequence (DNA): TGTGCCAGCAGCCACTCTGACAGTCAAGAGACCCAGTACTTC.

CDR3 sequence: CASSVAGGLQETQYF. The CDR3 nucleotides read TGTGCCAGCAGCGTAGCGGGAGGGTTGCAAGAGACCCAGTACTTC. V gene TRBV9 combines with J gene TRBJ2-5; 8 bases are a match to TRBD2. The junction had 3 bases not matched to a gene; V was cut back by 0 bases and J by 2 bases. Germline assignment: CDR1 SGDLS and CDR2 YYNGEE. CDR3 length: 15 residues.

V gene TRBV10-1 combines with J gene TRBJ1-1, with TRBD1 as a possible D gene (6 bases). V was trimmed by 6 bases and J by 5 bases, leaving 16 bases between them. Germline assignment: CDR1 WNHNN and CDR2 SYGVQD (reference sequence). This CDR3 comprises 14 residues. The CDR3 protein is CASSPSGARTEAFF. CDR3 coding DNA: TGCGCCAGCAGCCCTTCAGGGGCGAGGACTGAAGCTTTCTTT.

This clone is a singleton in its sample. The chain uses TRBV5-4 and TRBJ2-7; D is unclear. Trimming stripped 1 base from V and 0 bases from J, with 5 bases between. Germline lookup yields CDR1 SGHNT and CDR2 YYREEE (reference sequence). The CDR3 runs 13 residues. The CDR3 bases are TGTGCCAGCAGCTTGCAATACTCCTACGAGCAGTACTTC. Translated: CASSLQYSYEQYF.

This chain uses TRBV19 with TRBJ2-3, with D hard to call. This CDR3 is 16 amino acids long. V was trimmed by 6 bases and J by 0 bases, leaving 16 bases between them. Germline lookup yields CDR1 LNHDA and CDR2 SQIVND (reference sequence). The CDR3 here is CASRSRVRSSTDTQYF. The CDR3 DNA reads TGTGCCAGTAGGAGTCGTGTTCGTTCTAGCACAGATACGCAGTATTTT.

The chain links TRBV5-1 to TRBJ2-7; D not certain. Germline loops: CDR1 SGHRS, CDR2 YFSETQ. The ends were cut back, 3 bases at V and 3 bases at J, with 10 bases in the middle. The CDR3 totals 13 residues. The CDR3 DNA reads TGCGCCAGCAGCTCCACCCTCCTCTACGAGCAGTACTTC. It encodes CASSSTLLYEQYF.

This chain joins TRBV28 and TRBJ2-1; the match to TRBD2 covers 13 bases. Trimming took 6 bases from V and 8 from J; bases not matched to a gene: 16. The V gene's germline CDR1 is MDHEN and CDR2 SYDVKM. The CDR3 length is 18 residues. The CDR3 sequence is CASRNPIGLAGVVHEQFF. The CDR3 coding sequence is TGTGCCAGCAGAAACCCGATTGGACTAGCGGGAGTAGTTCATGAGCAGTTCTTC.

Ten or more counts support this clone. V usage is TRBV27 and J usage is TRBJ1-2; D might be TRBD1 (6 bases). The CDR3 spans 16 residues. Trimming shortened V by 5 bases and J by 2 bases, and 18 bases separated the two germline ends. Germline values: CDR1 MNHEY, CDR2 SMNVEV (reference sequence). CDR3 DNA sequence: TGTGCCAGCAGTCCCCTCGGGGGGGGCTTGAACTATGGCTACACCTTC. Protein: CASSPLGGGLNYGYTF.

J is TRBJ1-1 and V is TRBV4-1, with unresolved D. The germline CDR1 and CDR2 sequences are MGHRA and YSYEKL. The length of the CDR3 is 15 residues. The ends were cut back, 5 bases at V and 0 bases at J, with 13 bases in the middle. This CDR3 reads CASSSMALLNTEAFF. DNA of the CDR3: TGCGCCAGCAGCTCCATGGCACTCCTGAACACTGAAGCTTTCTTT.

The chain employs TRBV4-1 and TRBJ1-2, with 7 nucleotides matching TRBD1. Trimming took 0 bases from V and 4 from J; bases not matched to a gene: 5. The CDR3 has 15 residues. The germline V gene encodes CDR1 MGHRA and CDR2 YSYEKL. CDR3 sequence: CASSQDSTGAYGYTF. Here the CDR3 DNA reads TGCGCCAGCAGCCAAGATTCAACAGGGGCCTATGGCTACACCTTC.